This TCR beta chain was profiled in a study of blood T cells in healthy people across ages. The second PCR ran roughly 6 to 12 cycles with a sample-barcoded 5' primer and J-beta primers. TCRdb re-called the 5' RACE reads with MiXCR, one entry per CDR3 protein. Here the sample spans around 520,000 distinct CDR3 sequences, about a quarter being singletons. The study's findings and limits: It was the long-lived donors that had more naive CD4+ cells and higher diversity than aged donors. The fall in TCR beta diversity per million T cells was roughly linear with age.

This clonotype occurred a few times. The antigen is not known. These data were likewise used in another study, on T cells of mothers and their children. That investigation notes: In this cohort, donors were a few healthy Caucasian mothers plus their six children. The authors detected no persistent microchimeric T cell clones.

This TCR was recovered from a boy aged 2 to 9 in good health. What was sequenced was blood.

CDR3: CASSIYGRLTDTQYF. As DNA, the CDR3 is TGTGCCAGTAGTATATACGGACGCCTCACAGATACGCAGTATTTT. The chain combines TRBV19 with TRBJ2-3; D is ambiguous. Germline V gives CDR1 LNHDA, CDR2 SQIVND (reference sequence). V lost 2 bases and J lost 2, with 11 bases in between. CDR3 size: 15 residues.